This entry features one TCR beta chain sequence. The data originate from a study of OX40 agonist ivuxolimab in advanced cancers. At the level of the study: Dose-escalation cases comprised hepatocellular carcinoma, melanoma, renal cell or head and neck cancer.

Autoimmune disease history or systemic immunosuppression was exclusionary. Baseline, cycle 4 day 1, and cycle 7 day 1 were the blood sampling points. TCRdb's copy holds only in-frame clones and misses some; the assay was immunoSEQ multiplex PCR. The sample has approximately 90,000 clones; roughly nine tenths are singletons. V was trimmed by 5 bases and J by 4 bases, leaving 8 bases between them. This CDR3 is built from 12 residues. Germline V gene data show CDR1 as LNHDA and CDR2 as SQIVND (reference sequence). The sample consisted of CD4+ or CD8+ T cells sorted from blood, taken in a trial of the OX40 agonist ivuxolimab. V is TRBV19 and J is TRBJ1-2; D ambiguous. The receptor's source is an adult with an advanced solid tumor such as melanoma, head and neck, liver or kidney cancer. The chain's CDR3 is CASSVTGYGYTF. DNA of the CDR3: TGTGCCAGTAGTGTAACGGGCTATGGCTACACCTTC.